This is a list of T cell receptor beta chains from one sample in a study of T-cell reconstitution after alpha-beta-depleted transplantation in children. One entry per CDR3 protein results from TCRdb running MiXCR on the PCR reads. The sample carries fewer than 350,000 distinct CDR3 sequences, 7.5% to 9% recorded once. Sequences were derived from peripheral blood, sampled 360 days after TCRalphabeta/CD19-depleted stem cell transplant. The origin of the receptors is a female patient aged 2-10 years who had a stem cell transplant for Fanconi anemia, so the T cells may come from the graft donor. Each CDR3 is given with its conserved first and last residue. Fields, in order: J gene, clone size, D gene, V gene, CDR3 DNA, CDR3 protein. The D gene is left open where the match is weak. Clone size is given for some rows only: seen once, a few or many times, or a class if the clone is expanded.

>TRBJ2-1|many|-|TRBV5-6
TGTGCCAGCAGCTTGATGGAGATCCATGAGCAGTTCTTC
CASSLMEIHEQFF
>TRBJ2-3|-|-|TRBV11-2
TGTGCCAGCAGCTTCCCGCAGGAACGAAGAAGTAAAAGCACAGATACGCAGTATTTT
CASSFPQERRSKSTDTQYF
>TRBJ2-2|-|-|TRBV7-2
TGTGCCAGCAGCCGAACGCCGGGGGCAAACGGGGAGCTGTTTTTT
CASSRTPGANGELFF
>TRBJ1-2|few|-|TRBV20-1
TGCAGTGCAGGTTCCGAGGGCCCCTTCTATGGCTACACCTTC
CSAGSEGPFYGYTF
>TRBJ2-5|many|TRBD1|TRBV5-1
TGCGCCAGCAGCTTGCTCTGGGGCGACAGGGGCGAGACCCAGTACTTC
CASSLLWGDRGETQYF
>TRBJ1-2|few|TRBD1|TRBV5-1
TGCGCCAGCAGCTGGGACAGACCCGATCTGGGCTACACCTTC
CASSWDRPDLGYTF
>TRBJ2-7|many|TRBD2|TRBV7-6
TGTGCCAGCAGCTTGGCTAGCGGTCCCTACGAGCAGTACTTC
CASSLASGPYEQYF
>TRBJ1-2|many|-|TRBV12-3/TRBV12-4
TGTGCCAGCAGTTTGGGGCGGAGGATTAACTATGGCTACACCTTC
CASSLGRRINYGYTF
>TRBJ2-7|many|-|TRBV20-1
TGCAGTGCACGGCAAACCTACGAGCAGTACTTC
CSARQTYEQYF
>TRBJ2-7|many|TRBD2|TRBV20-1
TGCAGTGCTAGTAAGGGGAGGGTTGACGAGCAGTACTTC
CSASKGRVDEQYF
>TRBJ1-4|-|-|TRBV11-1
TGTGCCAGCAGCTTTGAACCCTCTAATGAAAAACTGTTTTTT
CASSFEPSNEKLFF
>TRBJ1-2|many|TRBD1|TRBV12-3/TRBV12-4
TGTGCCAGCAGTCCCCGTAACAGGGGGTTCTATGGCTACACCTTC
CASSPRNRGFYGYTF
>TRBJ2-3|-|TRBD1|TRBV13
TGTGCCAGCAGCTTGGGGGGGGGGACAGGGTTAGATACGCAGTATTTT
CASSLGGGTGLDTQYF
>TRBJ1-4|-|-|TRBV28
TGTGCCAGCAGTTTTGGTAATGAAAAACTGTTTTTT
CASSFGNEKLFF
>TRBJ2-7|many|-|TRBV4-2
TGTGCCAGCAGCACCCGGGACGAATCATACGAGCAGTACTTC
CASSTRDESYEQYF
>TRBJ1-1|-|TRBD1|TRBV20-1
TGCAGTGCTAGGCCCGGACAGGGCATGAACACTGAAGCTTTCTTT
CSARPGQGMNTEAFF
>TRBJ2-7|-|TRBD2|TRBV2
TGTGCCCTCAGCATCACAGGATTGGTAGCGGGAGGGCCCTCCTACGAGCAGTACTTC
CALSITGLVAGGPSYEQYF
>TRBJ1-2|many|TRBD1|TRBV27
TGTGCCAGCAGTCCCCGGACAGGGTATGGCTACACCTTC
CASSPRTGYGYTF
>TRBJ2-5|few|-|TRBV6-2/TRBV6-3
TGTGCCAGCAGCCGAGGCCACCGGGGGATCACCGAGACCCAGTACTTC
CASSRGHRGITETQYF
>TRBJ1-1|many|-|TRBV9
TGTGCCAGCAGCGTAGTCGACGGGAACACTGAAGCTTTCTTT
CASSVVDGNTEAFF
>TRBJ2-7|few|TRBD1|TRBV14
TGTGCCAGCAGCCAACATACCGGGACAGGCTTCTACGAGCAGTACTTC
CASSQHTGTGFYEQYF
>TRBJ1-2|many|-|TRBV5-1
TGCGCCAGCAGCTTGGGACAGGACAGCCACTATGGCTACACCTTC
CASSLGQDSHYGYTF
>TRBJ1-1|many|TRBD1|TRBV28
TGTGCCAGCAGCCCTGCGGGACAGGGGACGACTGAAGCTTTCTTT
CASSPAGQGTTEAFF
>TRBJ2-7|many|-|TRBV20-1
TGCAGTGCTAGTCAACCGGCTTCCTACGAGCAGTACTTC
CSASQPASYEQYF
>TRBJ1-1|many|-|TRBV7-2
TGTGCCAGCAGCCCTCAGGGTCTGATGAACACTGAAGCTTTCTTT
CASSPQGLMNTEAFF
>TRBJ2-7|-|-|TRBV20-1
TGCAGTGCTAGATCGTGGACAGGGAGGGCCTACGAGCAGTACTTC
CSARSWTGRAYEQYF
>TRBJ2-5|many|-|TRBV20-1
TGCAGTGCTAGAGATGGTTCAGGGTACGAGACCCAGTACTTC
CSARDGSGYETQYF
>TRBJ2-1|many|TRBD2|TRBV14
TGTGCCAGCAGCCCTCTGACGGTACTAGCGGGGCACAATGAGCAGTTCTTC
CASSPLTVLAGHNEQFF
>TRBJ2-3|few|-|TRBV11-2
TGTGCCAGCAACCTAGCTTGGAACAGGGAAACAGATACGCAGTATTTT
CASNLAWNRETDTQYF
>TRBJ2-3|many|TRBD2|TRBV6-5
TGTGCCAGCAGTTATGGGCGGGGGGGATACTACACAGATACGCAGTATTTT
CASSYGRGGYYTDTQYF
>TRBJ2-2|few|TRBD2|TRBV11-2
TGTGCCAGCAGCTTAGAGTCGGGGGGGATCGGGGAGCTGTTTTTT
CASSLESGGIGELFF
>TRBJ2-5|-|TRBD2|TRBV11-2
TGTGCCAGCAGCTTAGCGGGAGGGCCGGGGGAGACCCAGTACTTC
CASSLAGGPGETQYF
>TRBJ2-3|many|-|TRBV3-1
TGTGCCAGCAGCCAAGAGACCGGGCTACCTGGCTTGGATACGCAGTATTTT
CASSQETGLPGLDTQYF
>TRBJ1-5|many|-|TRBV18
TGTGCCAGCTCACGAACTGAGGACAGCACCCAGCATTTT
CASSRTEDSTQHF
>TRBJ1-1|many|-|TRBV12-3/TRBV12-4
TGTGCCAGCATTGAAAGTATGAACACTGAAGCTTTCTTT
CASIESMNTEAFF
>TRBJ2-2|-|-|TRBV11-2
TGTGCCAGCAGCTTAATATCGACGGGGGACGGGGAGCTGTTTTTT
CASSLISTGDGELFF
>TRBJ1-1|many|TRBD1|TRBV29-1
TGCAGCGTTGTTCTCACAGGGGGCACTGAAGCTTTCTTT
CSVVLTGGTEAFF
>TRBJ1-5|few|TRBD1|TRBV28
TGTGCCAGCAGTTTATGGGCACAGGGGCTGGGGGGCAATCAGCCCCAGCATTTT
CASSLWAQGLGGNQPQHF
>TRBJ1-2|many|-|TRBV12-3/TRBV12-4
TGTGCCAGCAGTCCAGGTTATGGCTACACCTTC
CASSPGYGYTF
>TRBJ1-2|many|-|TRBV6-5
TGTGCCAGCAGTTACTCGTTCGGCTTTGGGCAGGCCCACTATGGCTACACCTTC
CASSYSFGFGQAHYGYTF
>TRBJ2-7|once|-|TRBV16
TGTGCCAGCAGCCAATGGCGAGACAAGCAGTACTTC
CASSQWRDKQYF
>TRBJ2-7|many|TRBD1|TRBV20-1
TGCAGTTTTGCGGGACAGGGGGACGAGCAGTACTTC
CSFAGQGDEQYF
>TRBJ1-5|many|-|TRBV10-3
TGTGCCATCAGTGAGTCGGGGGTTAGTCAGCCCCAGCATTTT
CAISESGVSQPQHF
>TRBJ2-1|few|-|TRBV9
TGTGCCAGCAGCGTAGCTCCCAGGGGGGGGTCCTACAATGAGCAGTTCTTC
CASSVAPRGGSYNEQFF
>TRBJ2-2|many|TRBD2|TRBV5-1
TGCGCCAGCAGCTTTAGACTAGCGGCGAACACCGGGGAGCTGTTTTTT
CASSFRLAANTGELFF
>TRBJ2-5|few|-|TRBV7-8
TGTGCCAGCAGCTTAGTGGACTACCCACAAGAGACCCAGTACTTC
CASSLVDYPQETQYF
>TRBJ2-4|-|-|TRBV5-1
TGCGCCAGCAGCGTCATCAGGCTAGCCAAAAACATTCAGTACTTC
CASSVIRLAKNIQYF
>TRBJ1-5|-|-|TRBV28
TGTGCCAGCAGACTGGGGACAACCTATAGCAATCAGCCCCAGCATTTT
CASRLGTTYSNQPQHF
>TRBJ1-1|many|-|TRBV6-5
TGTGCCAGCAGGTTGGGGCTTGAAGCTTTCTTT
CASRLGLEAFF
>TRBJ2-7|-|-|TRBV29-1
TGCAGCGTTGAAGGGCAGGGCGGCTACGAGCAGTACTTC
CSVEGQGGYEQYF
>TRBJ1-2|-|-|TRBV21-1
TGTGCCAGCCGTAGCCGGGACAGGGCTAACTATGGCTACACCTTC
CASRSRDRANYGYTF
>TRBJ1-5|many|-|TRBV7-2
TGTGCCAGCAGCTTAACAGAGTATAGCAATCAGCCCCAGCATTTT
CASSLTEYSNQPQHF
>TRBJ1-4|many|-|TRBV4-2
TGTGCCAGCAGTCCCCGTTTGGGGGCAGGGGAAAAACTGTTTTTT
CASSPRLGAGEKLFF
>TRBJ2-5|-|TRBD1|TRBV5-1
TGCGCCAGCACTGGGGGACAGTCCCAAGAGACCCAGTACTTC
CASTGGQSQETQYF
>TRBJ1-5|many|-|TRBV21-1
TGTGCCAGCAGCATGGCAGGGGGAAGAAATCAGCCCCAGCATTTT
CASSMAGGRNQPQHF
>TRBJ2-7|few|-|TRBV27
TGTGCCAGCAGTCTAGGGGCCTCTGGGGCGGTTTACGAGCAGTACTTC
CASSLGASGAVYEQYF
>TRBJ2-5|-|-|TRBV20-1
TGCAGTGCTATATTAGGGTCGGAGACCCAGTACTTC
CSAILGSETQYF